This is a list of T cell receptor beta chains from one sample in a study of tumor and adjacent non-tumor tissue in lung cancer. TCRdb redid the calling of the multiplex PCR reads with MiXCR, one entry per CDR3 protein. The data contain 60,000 or so distinct CDR3 sequences, 61% of them seen just once; the ten biggest clones take up under 35%. The sample taken for sequencing was distant non-tumor lung tissue. The receptors derive from an older man with non-small cell lung cancer. Each CDR3 is given with its conserved first and last residue. Fields, in order: J gene, V gene, CDR3 protein.

j_gene: TRBJ2-1
v_gene: TRBV11-3
CDR3aa: CSSSYPLKNEQFF

j_gene: TRBJ2-2
v_gene: TRBV11-2
CDR3aa: CASSSSGSVTGELFF

j_gene: TRBJ2-1
v_gene: TRBV6-2/TRBV6-3
CDR3aa: CASSLGGEVDEQFF

j_gene: TRBJ2-7
v_gene: TRBV11-2
CDR3aa: CTSGLGDGNYEQYF

j_gene: TRBJ2-2
v_gene: TRBV11-2
CDR3aa: CANCLSGGGTGELFF

j_gene: TRBJ2-7
v_gene: TRBV6-1
CDR3aa: CASSEAGTGVGEQYF

j_gene: TRBJ1-1
v_gene: TRBV29-1
CDR3aa: CSVGGTEAFF

j_gene: TRBJ2-1
v_gene: TRBV4-2
CDR3aa: CANSQDLGGGGRLF

j_gene: TRBJ2-3
v_gene: TRBV7-8
CDR3aa: CASGPAAGVGPDTQYF

j_gene: TRBJ2-2
v_gene: TRBV6-1
CDR3aa: CASSDSQGSDSGELSF

j_gene: TRBJ2-1
v_gene: TRBV11-1
CDR3aa: CASSPRTGADGQFF

j_gene: TRBJ2-6
v_gene: TRBV6-2/TRBV6-3
CDR3aa: CASTTGSSGANVLTF

j_gene: TRBJ2-1
v_gene: TRBV29-1
CDR3aa: CGVVGGARTRGNVQFF

j_gene: TRBJ2-7
v_gene: TRBV6-5
CDR3aa: CASTLMGGMEQYF

j_gene: TRBJ1-3
v_gene: TRBV4-1
CDR3aa: CARSQGDHGRNPPRAIYF

j_gene: TRBJ1-2
v_gene: TRBV12-5
CDR3aa: CASGFWGANYGYTF

j_gene: TRBJ2-5
v_gene: TRBV6-6
CDR3aa: CANRGDIQYF

j_gene: TRBJ2-1
v_gene: TRBV4-1
CDR3aa: CASSQVGTFYNEQFF

j_gene: TRBJ1-4
v_gene: TRBV6-5
CDR3aa: CASSYSGRSNEKLFF

j_gene: TRBJ2-3
v_gene: TRBV24-1
CDR3aa: CATSDLPPGQGLTDTQYF

j_gene: TRBJ2-1
v_gene: TRBV5-6
CDR3aa: CASSPTEVSEQFF

j_gene: TRBJ1-2
v_gene: TRBV10-3
CDR3aa: CAISARECGYTF

j_gene: TRBJ2-3
v_gene: TRBV11-2
CDR3aa: CASSLHAGQHRTDTQYF

j_gene: TRBJ2-3
v_gene: TRBV5-4
CDR3aa: CASSLDQGRTDTQYF

j_gene: TRBJ2-7
v_gene: TRBV20-1
CDR3aa: CSAHFRTVSYEQYF

j_gene: TRBJ2-1
v_gene: TRBV11-1
CDR3aa: CASSPRTRVDEQF

j_gene: TRBJ2-7
v_gene: TRBV4-1
CDR3aa: CASSQGRGSYVQYF

j_gene: TRBJ1-5
v_gene: TRBV12-3/TRBV12-4
CDR3aa: CTSRAQEGVNQPQHF

j_gene: TRBJ2-5
v_gene: TRBV24-1
CDR3aa: CATSDPSGTEGTETQYF

j_gene: TRBJ2-2
v_gene: TRBV11-2
CDR3aa: CASSLGPLAANTGELFF

j_gene: TRBJ2-7
v_gene: TRBV19
CDR3aa: CASGLGQGETYEQYF

j_gene: TRBJ2-1
v_gene: TRBV11-2
CDR3aa: CASSHMTDNQQFF

j_gene: TRBJ1-5
v_gene: TRBV6-6
CDR3aa: CASKGNQPQHF

j_gene: TRBJ2-7
v_gene: TRBV28
CDR3aa: CVSMDLGMGLKQYF

j_gene: TRBJ2-7
v_gene: TRBV10-3
CDR3aa: CAMEQGVYGQYF

j_gene: TRBJ2-7
v_gene: TRBV4-2
CDR3aa: CASPRASGVSYEQYF

j_gene: TRBJ1-6
v_gene: TRBV14
CDR3aa: CACSQYRGPNSPLHF

j_gene: TRBJ2-5
v_gene: TRBV11-1
CDR3aa: CESSLWGGRETQYF

j_gene: TRBJ1-5
v_gene: TRBV6-5
CDR3aa: CANTKRLPGQTYSNQPRHF

j_gene: TRBJ2-7
v_gene: TRBV29-1
CDR3aa: CSVGVGEGDEQYF

j_gene: TRBJ2-7
v_gene: TRBV10-3
CDR3aa: CAISAPTGGNNEQYF

j_gene: NA
v_gene: TRBV11-2
CDR3aa: CASSLCRGGRVTQFF

j_gene: TRBJ1-2
v_gene: TRBV4-1
CDR3aa: CASRQEAGTERGYTF

j_gene: TRBJ1-5
v_gene: TRBV6-5
CDR3aa: CVGSQRIDRVQINQPQHF

j_gene: TRBJ1-2
v_gene: TRBV7-9
CDR3aa: CASSSDRERGYTF

j_gene: TRBJ1-6
v_gene: TRBV14
CDR3aa: CASSQAGTAYNSPLHF

j_gene: TRBJ2-2
v_gene: TRBV20-1
CDR3aa: CSVDRGSGELFF

j_gene: TRBJ2-3
v_gene: TRBV18
CDR3aa: CASSTGGTDTQYF

j_gene: TRBJ2-1
v_gene: TRBV4-1
CDR3aa: CASSQALGDGTYNEQFF

j_gene: TRBJ2-1
v_gene: TRBV6-2/TRBV6-3
CDR3aa: CASSHPRGGHNKQFF

j_gene: TRBJ2-7
v_gene: TRBV7-2
CDR3aa: CASSLGAGDEQYF